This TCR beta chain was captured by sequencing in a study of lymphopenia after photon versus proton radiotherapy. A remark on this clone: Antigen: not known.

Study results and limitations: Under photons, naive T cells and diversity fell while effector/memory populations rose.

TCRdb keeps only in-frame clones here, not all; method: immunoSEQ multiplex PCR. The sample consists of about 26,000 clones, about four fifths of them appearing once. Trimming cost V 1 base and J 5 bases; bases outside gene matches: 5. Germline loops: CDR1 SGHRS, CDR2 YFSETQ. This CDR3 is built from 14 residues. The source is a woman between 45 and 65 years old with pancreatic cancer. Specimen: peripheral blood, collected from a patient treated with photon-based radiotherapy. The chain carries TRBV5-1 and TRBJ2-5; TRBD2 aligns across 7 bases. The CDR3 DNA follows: TGCGCCAGCAGCTTGTCGGGGGGTTGGGAGACCCAGTACTTC. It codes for CASSLSGGWETQYF.